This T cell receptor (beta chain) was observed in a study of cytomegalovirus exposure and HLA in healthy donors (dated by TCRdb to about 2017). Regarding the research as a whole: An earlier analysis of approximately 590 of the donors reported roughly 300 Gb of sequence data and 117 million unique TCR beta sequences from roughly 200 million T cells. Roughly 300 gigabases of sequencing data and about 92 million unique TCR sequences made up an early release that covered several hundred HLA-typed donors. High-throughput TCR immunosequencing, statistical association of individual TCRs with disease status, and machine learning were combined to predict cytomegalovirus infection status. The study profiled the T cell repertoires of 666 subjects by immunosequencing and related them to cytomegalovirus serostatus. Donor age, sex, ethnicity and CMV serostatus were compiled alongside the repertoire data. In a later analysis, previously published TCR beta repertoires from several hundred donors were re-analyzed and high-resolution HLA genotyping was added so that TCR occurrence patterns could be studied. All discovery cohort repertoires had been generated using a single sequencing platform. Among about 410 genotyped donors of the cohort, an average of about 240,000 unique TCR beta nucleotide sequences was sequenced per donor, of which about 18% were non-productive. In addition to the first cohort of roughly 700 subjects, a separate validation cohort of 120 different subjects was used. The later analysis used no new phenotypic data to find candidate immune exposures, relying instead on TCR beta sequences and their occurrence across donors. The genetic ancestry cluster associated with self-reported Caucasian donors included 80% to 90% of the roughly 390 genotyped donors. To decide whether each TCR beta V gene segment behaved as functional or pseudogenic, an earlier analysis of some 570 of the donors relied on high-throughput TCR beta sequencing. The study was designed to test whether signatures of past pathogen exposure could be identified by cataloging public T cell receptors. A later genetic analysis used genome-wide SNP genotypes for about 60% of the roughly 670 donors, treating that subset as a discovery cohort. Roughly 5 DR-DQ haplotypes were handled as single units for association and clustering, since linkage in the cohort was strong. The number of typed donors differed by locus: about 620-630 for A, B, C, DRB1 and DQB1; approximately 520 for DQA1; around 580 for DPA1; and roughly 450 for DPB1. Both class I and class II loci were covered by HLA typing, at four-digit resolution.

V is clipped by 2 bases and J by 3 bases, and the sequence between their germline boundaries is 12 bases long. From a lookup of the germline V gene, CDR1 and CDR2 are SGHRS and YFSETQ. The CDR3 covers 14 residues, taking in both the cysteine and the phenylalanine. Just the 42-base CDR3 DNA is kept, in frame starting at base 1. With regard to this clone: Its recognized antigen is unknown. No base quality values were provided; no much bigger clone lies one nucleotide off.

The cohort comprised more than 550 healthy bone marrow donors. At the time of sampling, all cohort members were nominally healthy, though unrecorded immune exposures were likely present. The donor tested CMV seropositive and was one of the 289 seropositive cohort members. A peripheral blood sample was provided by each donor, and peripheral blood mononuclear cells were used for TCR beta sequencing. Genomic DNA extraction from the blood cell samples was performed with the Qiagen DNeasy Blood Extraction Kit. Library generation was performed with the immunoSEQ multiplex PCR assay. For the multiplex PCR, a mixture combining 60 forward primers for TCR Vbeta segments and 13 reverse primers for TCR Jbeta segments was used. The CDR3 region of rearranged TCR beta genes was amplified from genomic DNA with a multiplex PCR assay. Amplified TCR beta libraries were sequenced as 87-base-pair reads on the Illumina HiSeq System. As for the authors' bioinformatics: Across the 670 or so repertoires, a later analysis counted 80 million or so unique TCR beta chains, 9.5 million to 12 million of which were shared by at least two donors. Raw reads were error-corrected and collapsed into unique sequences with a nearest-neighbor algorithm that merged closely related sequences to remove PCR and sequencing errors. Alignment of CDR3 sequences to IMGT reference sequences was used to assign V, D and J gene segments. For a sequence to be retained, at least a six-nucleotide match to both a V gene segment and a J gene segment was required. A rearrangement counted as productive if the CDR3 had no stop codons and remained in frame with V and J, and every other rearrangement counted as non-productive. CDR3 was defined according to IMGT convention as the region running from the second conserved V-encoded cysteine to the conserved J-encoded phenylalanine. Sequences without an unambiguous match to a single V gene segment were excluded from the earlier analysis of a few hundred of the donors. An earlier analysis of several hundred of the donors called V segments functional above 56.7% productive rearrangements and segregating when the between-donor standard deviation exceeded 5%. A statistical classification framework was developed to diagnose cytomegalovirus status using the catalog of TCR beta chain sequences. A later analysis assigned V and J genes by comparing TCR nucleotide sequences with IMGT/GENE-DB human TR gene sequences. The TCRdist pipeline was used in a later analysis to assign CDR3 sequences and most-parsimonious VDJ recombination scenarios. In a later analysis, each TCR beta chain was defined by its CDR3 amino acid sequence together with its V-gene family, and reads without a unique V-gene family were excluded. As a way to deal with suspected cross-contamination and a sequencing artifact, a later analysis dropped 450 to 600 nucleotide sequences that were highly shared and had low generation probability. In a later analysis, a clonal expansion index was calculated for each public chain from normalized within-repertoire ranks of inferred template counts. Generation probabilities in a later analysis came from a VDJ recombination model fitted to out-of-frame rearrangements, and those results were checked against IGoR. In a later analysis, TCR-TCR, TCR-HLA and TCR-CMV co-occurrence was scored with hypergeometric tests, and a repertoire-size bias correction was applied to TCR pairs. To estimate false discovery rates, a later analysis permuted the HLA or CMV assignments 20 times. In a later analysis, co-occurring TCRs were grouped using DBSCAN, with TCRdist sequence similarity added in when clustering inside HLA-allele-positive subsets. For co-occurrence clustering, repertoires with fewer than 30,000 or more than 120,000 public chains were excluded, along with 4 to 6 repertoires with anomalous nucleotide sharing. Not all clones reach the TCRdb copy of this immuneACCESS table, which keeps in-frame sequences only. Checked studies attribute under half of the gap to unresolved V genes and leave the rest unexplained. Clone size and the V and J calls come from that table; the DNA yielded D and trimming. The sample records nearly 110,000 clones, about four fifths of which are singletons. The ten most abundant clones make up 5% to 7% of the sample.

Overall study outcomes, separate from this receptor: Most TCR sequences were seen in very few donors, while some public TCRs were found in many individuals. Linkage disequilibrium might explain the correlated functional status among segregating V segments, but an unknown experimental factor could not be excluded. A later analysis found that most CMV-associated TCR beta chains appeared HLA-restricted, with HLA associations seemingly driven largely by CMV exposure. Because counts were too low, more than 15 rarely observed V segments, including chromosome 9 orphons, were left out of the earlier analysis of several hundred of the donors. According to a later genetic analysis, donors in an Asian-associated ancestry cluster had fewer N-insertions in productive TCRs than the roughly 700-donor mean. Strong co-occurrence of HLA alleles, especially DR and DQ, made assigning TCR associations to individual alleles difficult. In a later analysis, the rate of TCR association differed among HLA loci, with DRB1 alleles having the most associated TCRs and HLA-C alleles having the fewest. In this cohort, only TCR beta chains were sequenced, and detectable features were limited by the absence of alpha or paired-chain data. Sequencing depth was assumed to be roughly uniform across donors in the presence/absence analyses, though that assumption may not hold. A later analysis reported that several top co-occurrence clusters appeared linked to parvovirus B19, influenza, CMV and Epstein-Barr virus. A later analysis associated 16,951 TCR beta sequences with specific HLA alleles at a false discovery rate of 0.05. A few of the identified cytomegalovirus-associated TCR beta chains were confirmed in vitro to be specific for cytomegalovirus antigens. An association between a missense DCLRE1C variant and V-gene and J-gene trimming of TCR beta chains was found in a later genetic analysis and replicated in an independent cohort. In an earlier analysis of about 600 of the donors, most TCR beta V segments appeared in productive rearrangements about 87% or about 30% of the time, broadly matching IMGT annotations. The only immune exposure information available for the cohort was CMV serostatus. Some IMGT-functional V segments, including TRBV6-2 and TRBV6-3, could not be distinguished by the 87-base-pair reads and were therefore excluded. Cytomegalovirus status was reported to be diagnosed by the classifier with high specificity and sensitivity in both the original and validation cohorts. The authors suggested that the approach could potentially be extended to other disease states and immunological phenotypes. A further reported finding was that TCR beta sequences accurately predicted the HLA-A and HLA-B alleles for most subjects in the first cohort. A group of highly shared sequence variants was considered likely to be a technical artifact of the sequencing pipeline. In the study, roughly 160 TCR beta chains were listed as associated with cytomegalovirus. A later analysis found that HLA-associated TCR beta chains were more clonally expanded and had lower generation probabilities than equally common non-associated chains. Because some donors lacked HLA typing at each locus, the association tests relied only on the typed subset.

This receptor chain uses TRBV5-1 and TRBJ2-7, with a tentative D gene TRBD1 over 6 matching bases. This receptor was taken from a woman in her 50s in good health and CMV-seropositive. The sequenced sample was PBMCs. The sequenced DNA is TGCGCCAGCAGCTTAAGGGACACGTTCTACGAGCAGTACTTC. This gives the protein CASSLRDTFYEQYF. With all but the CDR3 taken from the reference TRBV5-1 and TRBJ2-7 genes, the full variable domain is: KAGVTQTPRYLIKTRGQQVTLSCSPISGHRSVSWYQQTPGQGLQFLFEYFSETQRNKGNFPGRFSGRQFSNSRSEMNVSTLELGDSALYLCASSLRDTFYEQYFGPGTRLTVT.